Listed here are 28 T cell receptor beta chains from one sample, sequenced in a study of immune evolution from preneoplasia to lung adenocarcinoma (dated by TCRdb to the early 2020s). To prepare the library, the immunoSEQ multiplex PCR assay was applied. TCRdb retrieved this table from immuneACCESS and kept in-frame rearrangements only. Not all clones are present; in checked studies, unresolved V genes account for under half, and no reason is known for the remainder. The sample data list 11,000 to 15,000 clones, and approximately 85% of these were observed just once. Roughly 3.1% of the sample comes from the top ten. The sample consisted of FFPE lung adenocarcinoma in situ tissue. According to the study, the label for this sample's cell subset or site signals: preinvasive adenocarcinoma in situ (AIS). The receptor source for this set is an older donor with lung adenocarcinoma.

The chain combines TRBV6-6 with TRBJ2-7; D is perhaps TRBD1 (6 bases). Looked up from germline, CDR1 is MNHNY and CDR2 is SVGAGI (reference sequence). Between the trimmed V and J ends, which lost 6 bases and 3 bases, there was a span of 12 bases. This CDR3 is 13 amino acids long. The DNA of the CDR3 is TGTGCCAGCAGGCAGGGGTTCAACTACGAGCAGTACTTC. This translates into CASRQGFNYEQYF.

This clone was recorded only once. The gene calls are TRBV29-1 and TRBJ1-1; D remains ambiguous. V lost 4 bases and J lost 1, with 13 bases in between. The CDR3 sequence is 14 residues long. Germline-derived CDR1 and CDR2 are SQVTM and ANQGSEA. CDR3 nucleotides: TGCAGCGTTGTCTCTATGCGGGGGAACACTGAAGCTTTCTTT. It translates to CSVVSMRGNTEAFF. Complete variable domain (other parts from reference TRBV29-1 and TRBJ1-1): SAVISQKPSRDICQRGTSLTIQCQVDSQVTMMFWYRQQPGQSLTLIATANQGSEATYESGFVIDKFPISRPNLTFSTLTVSNMSPEDSSIYLCSVVSMRGNTEAFFGQGTRLTVV.

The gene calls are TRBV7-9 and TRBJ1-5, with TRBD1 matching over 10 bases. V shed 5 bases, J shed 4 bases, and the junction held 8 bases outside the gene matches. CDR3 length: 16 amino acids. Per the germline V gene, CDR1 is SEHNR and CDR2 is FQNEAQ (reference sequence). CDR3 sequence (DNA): TGTGCCAGCAGCCGAGGGACAGGGGTTTGGAATCAGCCCCAGCATTTT. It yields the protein CASSRGTGVWNQPQHF.

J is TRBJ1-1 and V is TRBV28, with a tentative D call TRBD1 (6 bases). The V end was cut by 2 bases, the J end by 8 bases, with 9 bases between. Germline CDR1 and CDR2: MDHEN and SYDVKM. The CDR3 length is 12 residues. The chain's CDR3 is CASSLGGREAFF. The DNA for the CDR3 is TGTGCCAGCAGTTTAGGGGGCAGAGAAGCTTTCTTT.

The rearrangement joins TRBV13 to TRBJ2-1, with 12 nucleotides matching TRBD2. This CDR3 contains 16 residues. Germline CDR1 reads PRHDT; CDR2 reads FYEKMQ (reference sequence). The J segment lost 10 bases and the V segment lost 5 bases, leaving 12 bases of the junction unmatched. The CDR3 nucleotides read TGTGCCAGCAGCCTATCATTGACTAGCGGGAGTGAGGAGCAGTTCTTC. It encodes CASSLSLTSGSEEQFF.

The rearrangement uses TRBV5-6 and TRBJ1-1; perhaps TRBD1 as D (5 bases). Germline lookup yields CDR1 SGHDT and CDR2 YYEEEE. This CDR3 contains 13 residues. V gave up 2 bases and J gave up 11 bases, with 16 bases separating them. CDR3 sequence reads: CASSFSRDGRAFF. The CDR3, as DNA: TGTGCCAGCAGCTTTTCCAGGGACGGGAGGGCTTTCTTT.

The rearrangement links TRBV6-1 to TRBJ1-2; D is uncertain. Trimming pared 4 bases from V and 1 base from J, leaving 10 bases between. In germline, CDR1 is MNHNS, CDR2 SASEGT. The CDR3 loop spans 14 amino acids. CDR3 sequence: CASSVGGDNYGYTF. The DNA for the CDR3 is TGTGCCAGCAGTGTCGGTGGGGATAACTATGGCTACACCTTC.

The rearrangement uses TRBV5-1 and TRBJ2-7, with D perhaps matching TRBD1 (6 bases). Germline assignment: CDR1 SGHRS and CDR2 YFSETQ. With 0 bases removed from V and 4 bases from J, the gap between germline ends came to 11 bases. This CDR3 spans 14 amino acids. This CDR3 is CASSLASQGYEQYF. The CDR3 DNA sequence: TGCGCCAGCAGCTTGGCGAGCCAGGGGTACGAGCAGTACTTC.

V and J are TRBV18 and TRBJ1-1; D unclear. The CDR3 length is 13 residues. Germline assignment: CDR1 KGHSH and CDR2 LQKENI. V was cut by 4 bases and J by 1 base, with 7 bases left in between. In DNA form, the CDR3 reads TGTGCCAGCTCACTTTCTGGGAACACTGAAGCTTTCTTT. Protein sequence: CASSLSGNTEAFF.

Written as DNA, the CDR3 is TGTGCCAGCAGCTTAGGGGCGACAGACTATGGCTACACCTTC. This translates into CASSLGATDYGYTF. V usage is TRBV11-2 and J usage is TRBJ1-2; D is possibly TRBD1 (5 bases). Germline V CDR1 and CDR2: SGHAT, FQNNGV. The CDR3 spans 14 residues. V dropped 1 base and J dropped 3 bases, with 9 bases sitting between them.

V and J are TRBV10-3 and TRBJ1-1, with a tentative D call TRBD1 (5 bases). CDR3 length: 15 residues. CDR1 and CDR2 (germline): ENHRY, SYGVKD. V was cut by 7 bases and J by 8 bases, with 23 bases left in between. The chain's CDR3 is CAITPTSGTPEEAFF. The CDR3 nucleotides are TGTGCCATCACCCCCACCTCCGGGACCCCCGAAGAAGCTTTCTTT.

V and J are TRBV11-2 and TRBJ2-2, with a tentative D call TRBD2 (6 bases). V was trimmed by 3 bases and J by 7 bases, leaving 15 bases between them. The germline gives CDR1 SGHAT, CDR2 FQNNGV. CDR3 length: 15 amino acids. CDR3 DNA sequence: TGTGCCAGCAGCTTCCCCACGAGGAGGGACGGGGAGCTGTTTTTT. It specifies CASSFPTRRDGELFF.

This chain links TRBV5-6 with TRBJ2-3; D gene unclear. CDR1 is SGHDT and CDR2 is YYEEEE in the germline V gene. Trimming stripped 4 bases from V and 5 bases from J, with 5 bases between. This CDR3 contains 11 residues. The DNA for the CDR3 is TGTGCCAGCAGCGTGTTAGATACGCAGTATTTT. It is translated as CASSVLDTQYF.

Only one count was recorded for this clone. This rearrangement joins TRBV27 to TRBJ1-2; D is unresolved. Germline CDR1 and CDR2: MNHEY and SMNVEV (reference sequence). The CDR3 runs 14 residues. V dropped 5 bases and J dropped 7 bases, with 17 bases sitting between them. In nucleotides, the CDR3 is TGTGCCAGCAGTAATGCCGGGTTCTTGGCTGGCTACACCTTC. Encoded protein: CASSNAGFLAGYTF.

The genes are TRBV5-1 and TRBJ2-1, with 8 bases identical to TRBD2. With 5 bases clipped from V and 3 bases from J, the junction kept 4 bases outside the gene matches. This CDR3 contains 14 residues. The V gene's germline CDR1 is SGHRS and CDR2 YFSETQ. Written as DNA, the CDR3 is TGCGCCAGCAGTAGCGGGAACCTCTACAATGAGCAGTTCTTC. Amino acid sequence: CASSSGNLYNEQFF.

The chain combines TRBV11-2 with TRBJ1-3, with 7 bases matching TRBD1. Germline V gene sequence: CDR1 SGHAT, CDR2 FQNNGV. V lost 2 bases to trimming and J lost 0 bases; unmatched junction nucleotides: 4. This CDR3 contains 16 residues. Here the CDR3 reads CASSLQTGRSGNTIYF. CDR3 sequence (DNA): TGTGCCAGCAGCTTACAGACAGGGCGCTCTGGAAACACCATATATTTT.

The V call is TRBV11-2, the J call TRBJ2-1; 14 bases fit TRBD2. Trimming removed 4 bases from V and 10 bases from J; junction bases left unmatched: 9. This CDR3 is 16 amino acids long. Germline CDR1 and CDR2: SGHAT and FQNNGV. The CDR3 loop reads CASSSLGTSGSGEQFF. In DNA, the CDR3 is TGTGCCAGCAGCTCCCTAGGGACTAGCGGGAGTGGAGAGCAGTTCTTC.

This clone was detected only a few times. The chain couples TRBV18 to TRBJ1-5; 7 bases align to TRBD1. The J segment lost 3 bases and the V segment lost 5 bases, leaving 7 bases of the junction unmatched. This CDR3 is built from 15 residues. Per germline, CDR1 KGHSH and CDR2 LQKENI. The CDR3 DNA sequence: TGTGCCAGCTCAACAGGGGCTGGGATCAATCAGCCCCAGCATTTT. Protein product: CASSTGAGINQPQHF.

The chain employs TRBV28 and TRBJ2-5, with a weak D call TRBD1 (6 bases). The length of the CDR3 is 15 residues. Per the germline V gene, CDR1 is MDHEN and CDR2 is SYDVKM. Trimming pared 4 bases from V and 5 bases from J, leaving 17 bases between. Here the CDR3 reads CASSSAGAEGETQYF. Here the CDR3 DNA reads TGTGCCAGCAGTTCTGCAGGGGCCGAAGGGGAGACCCAGTACTTC.

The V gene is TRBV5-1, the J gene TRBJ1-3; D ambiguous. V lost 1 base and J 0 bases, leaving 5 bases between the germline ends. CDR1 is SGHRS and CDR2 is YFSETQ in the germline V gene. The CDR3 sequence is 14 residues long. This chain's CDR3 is CASSLRSSGNTIYF. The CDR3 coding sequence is TGCGCCAGCAGCTTGCGAAGCTCTGGAAACACCATATATTTT.

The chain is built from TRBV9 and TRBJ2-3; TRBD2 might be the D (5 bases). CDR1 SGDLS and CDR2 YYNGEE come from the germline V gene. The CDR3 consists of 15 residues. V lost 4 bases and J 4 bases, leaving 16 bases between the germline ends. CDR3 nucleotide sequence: TGTGCCAGCAGCATTTCTAGCCTCCGCGCAGATACGCAGTATTTT. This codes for CASSISSLRADTQYF.

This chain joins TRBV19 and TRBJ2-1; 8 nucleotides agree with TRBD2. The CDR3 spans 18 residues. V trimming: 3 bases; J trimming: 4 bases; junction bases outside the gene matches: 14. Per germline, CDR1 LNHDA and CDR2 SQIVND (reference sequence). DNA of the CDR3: TGTGCCAGTAGTATGCTTGGGGGACCTACTAGCGGATACAATGAGCAGTTCTTC. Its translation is CASSMLGGPTSGYNEQFF.

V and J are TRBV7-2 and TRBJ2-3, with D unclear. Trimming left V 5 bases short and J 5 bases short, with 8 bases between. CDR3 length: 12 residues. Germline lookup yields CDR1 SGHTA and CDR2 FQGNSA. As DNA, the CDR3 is TGTGCCAGCAGCCGATTATTAGATACGCAGTATTTT. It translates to CASSRLLDTQYF.

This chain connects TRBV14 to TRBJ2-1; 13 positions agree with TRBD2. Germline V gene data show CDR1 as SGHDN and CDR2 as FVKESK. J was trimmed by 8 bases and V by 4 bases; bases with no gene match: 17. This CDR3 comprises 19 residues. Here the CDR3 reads CASSRTGTSGKGRHDEQFF. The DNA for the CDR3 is TGTGCCAGCAGCCGGACCGGGACTAGCGGGAAAGGTAGGCACGATGAGCAGTTCTTC.

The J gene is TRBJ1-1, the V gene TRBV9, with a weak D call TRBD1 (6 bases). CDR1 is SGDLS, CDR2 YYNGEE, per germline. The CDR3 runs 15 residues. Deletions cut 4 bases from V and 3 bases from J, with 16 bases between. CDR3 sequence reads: CASSSTGTEDTEAFF. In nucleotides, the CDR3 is TGTGCCAGCAGCTCTACAGGGACGGAGGACACTGAAGCTTTCTTT. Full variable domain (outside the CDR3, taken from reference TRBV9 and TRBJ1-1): DSGVTQTPKHLITATGQRVTLRCSPRSGDLSVYWYQQSLDQGLQFLIQYYNGEERAKGNILERFSAQQFPDLHSELNLSSLELGDSALYFCASSSTGTEDTEAFFGQGTRLTVV.

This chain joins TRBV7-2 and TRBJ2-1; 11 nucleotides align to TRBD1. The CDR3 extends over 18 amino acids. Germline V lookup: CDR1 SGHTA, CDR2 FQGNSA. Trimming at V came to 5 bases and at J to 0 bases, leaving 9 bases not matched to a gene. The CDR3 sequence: CASSRLWTGGTSYNEQFF. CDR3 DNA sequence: TGTGCCAGCAGCCGACTCTGGACAGGGGGCACCTCCTACAATGAGCAGTTCTTC.

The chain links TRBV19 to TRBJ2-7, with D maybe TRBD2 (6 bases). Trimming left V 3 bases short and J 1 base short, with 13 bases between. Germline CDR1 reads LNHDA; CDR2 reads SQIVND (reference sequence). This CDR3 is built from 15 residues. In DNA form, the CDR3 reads TGTGCCAGTAGTATTGTGGGGGAGGCTTCCTACGAGCAGTACTTC. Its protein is CASSIVGEASYEQYF.

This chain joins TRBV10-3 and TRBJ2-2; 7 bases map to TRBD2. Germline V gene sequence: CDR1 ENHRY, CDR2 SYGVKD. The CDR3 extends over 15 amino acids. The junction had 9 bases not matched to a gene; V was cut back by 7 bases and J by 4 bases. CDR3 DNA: TGTGCCATCACCGGGTCGAGGGAGGGCACCGGGGAGCTGTTTTTT. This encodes CAITGSREGTGELFF.